The rows below give T cell receptor beta chains drawn from one sample of a study of radiation and T cells in renal cell carcinoma. Assay: immunoSEQ multiplex PCR; the TCRdb copy retains only in-frame clones and omits some. The profile shows 150,000 or so clones, 88% of them singletons. Here the sequenced sample was blood, taken from a patient whose treatment included radiotherapy and nephrectomy. The receptor source for this set is a woman aged 45 to 65 with renal cell carcinoma. Both conserved end residues are part of each CDR3. The D gene is left open where the match is weak. Some rows have no size entry. The others give once, few or many, or a class for an expanded clone.

NA	TRBV7-8	TRBJ2-7	TRBD1	TGTGCCAGCAGCTTCGGACAGGGCTACGAGCAGTACTTC	CASSFGQGYEQYF
NA	TRBV7-6	TRBJ2-2	NA	TGTGCCAGCAGCCCCCTGCGGACCAGGAACACCGGGGAGCTGTTTTTT	CASSPLRTRNTGELFF
NA	TRBV6-1	TRBJ2-3	NA	TGTGCCAGCCAGGGGACGCCTGGCACAGATACGCAGTATTTT	CASQGTPGTDTQYF
NA	TRBV5-1	TRBJ1-6	TRBD1	TGCGCCAGCAGCCCTGGACAGGGGAATTCACCCCTCCACTTT	CASSPGQGNSPLHF
NA	TRBV7-2	TRBJ1-2	NA	TGTGCCAGCAGCTTCGGGGGAATCTATGGCTACACCTTC	CASSFGGIYGYTF
NA	TRBV6-1	TRBJ2-6	NA	TGTGCCACTCGACAGGATTCTGGGGCCAACGTCCTGACTTTC	CATRQDSGANVLTF
NA	TRBV6-5	TRBJ2-3	TRBD2	TGTGCCAGCAGTTCCCTAAGCGGGGGGGCCCCCGATACGCAGTATTTT	CASSSLSGGAPDTQYF
NA	TRBV7-2	TRBJ1-5	TRBD1	TGTGCCAGCAGCTTGACTGGACAGGGGAGTAATCAGCCCCAGCATTTT	CASSLTGQGSNQPQHF
once	TRBV19	TRBJ2-6	TRBD1	TGTGCCAGTAGATTACAGGGGGCCACTGGGGCCAACGTCCTGACTTTC	CASRLQGATGANVLTF
NA	TRBV7-2	TRBJ1-3	NA	TGTGCCAGCAGCCCAGAGTTACTCTCTGGAAACACCATATATTTT	CASSPELLSGNTIYF
NA	TRBV30	TRBJ1-2	NA	TGTGCCTGGAGTGTGGGGCATGGCTACACCTTC	CAWSVGHGYTF
NA	TRBV7-2	TRBJ2-7	NA	TGTGCCAGCAGCTTACCCTTTTACGAGCAGTACTTC	CASSLPFYEQYF
NA	TRBV4-1	TRBJ2-2	TRBD1	TGCGCCAGCAGCCGGGACAGGCGGAGTGAGGGCACCGGGGAGCTGTTTTTT	CASSRDRRSEGTGELFF
few	TRBV4-3	TRBJ1-1	NA	TGCGCCAGCAGCCCCGGGGGTGGGGAAGCTTTCTTT	CASSPGGGEAFF
NA	TRBV7-2	TRBJ1-6	TRBD1	TGTGCCAGCAGCTTAGGGACAGGGACTTATTCACCCCTCCACTTT	CASSLGTGTYSPLHF
NA	TRBV19	TRBJ2-1	NA	TGTGCCAGTAGTATGAGGGTCGACAATGAGCAGTTCTTC	CASSMRVDNEQFF
few	TRBV19	TRBJ1-1	NA	TGTGCCAGTATCCCGGGACCCTTGTACACTGAAGCTTTCTTT	CASIPGPLYTEAFF
NA	TRBV18	TRBJ1-6	NA	TGTGCCAGCTCGCCGGGACTCGGGGATTCACCCCTCCACTTT	CASSPGLGDSPLHF
NA	TRBV6-5	TRBJ1-3	NA	TGTGCCAGCAGTTACGCGGCACCAGGAAACACCATATATTTT	CASSYAAPGNTIYF
few	TRBV6-1	TRBJ1-2	NA	TGTGCCAGCAGTGAATCAGGGGCGCGGGACTATGGCTACACCTTC	CASSESGARDYGYTF
once	TRBV15	TRBJ2-1	TRBD1	TGTGCCACCAGCAGAACCCGTGGGGGACAGGGCTCCTACAATGAGCAGTTCTTC	CATSRTRGGQGSYNEQFF
NA	TRBV11-3	TRBJ2-1	NA	TGTGCCAGCAGCTTAGGCCCCAACTACAATGAGCAGTTCTTC	CASSLGPNYNEQFF
few	TRBV11-3	TRBJ1-6	TRBD1	TGTGCCAGCAGCTCGACGACAGGGCCTTACTCACCCCTCCACTTT	CASSSTTGPYSPLHF
NA	TRBV19	TRBJ1-2	NA	TGTGCCAGTAGTATCCTACCCGCGAACTATGGCTACACCTTC	CASSILPANYGYTF
NA	TRBV9	TRBJ2-6	NA	TGTGCCAGCAGTCCGACGGGCTTCTCTGGGGCCAACGTCCTGACTTTC	CASSPTGFSGANVLTF
NA	TRBV7-3	TRBJ1-1	NA	TGTGCCAGCAGCTTTCAGGGTGACACTGAAGCTTTCTTT	CASSFQGDTEAFF
NA	TRBV5-5	TRBJ1-5	NA	TGTGCCAGCAGCTCGGACCCCACTCGGCCCCAGCATTTT	CASSSDPTRPQHF
NA	TRBV5-6	TRBJ2-7	NA	TGTGCCAGCGGACAACGGAGGGAGCTTCCCTACGAGCAGTACTTC	CASGQRRELPYEQYF
NA	TRBV7-9	TRBJ2-5	NA	TGTGCCAGCAGCTTAGTCTCAGGGATCCGAGAGACCCAGTACTTC	CASSLVSGIRETQYF
NA	TRBV6-1	TRBJ1-6	NA	TGTGCCAGCGAGGGATGGTGGGTTTCACCCCTCCACTTT	CASEGWWVSPLHF
NA	TRBV10-3	TRBJ1-2	NA	TGTGCCATCAGTGAAGCAGTACCCTATGGCTACACCTTC	CAISEAVPYGYTF
NA	TRBV5-6	TRBJ2-7	NA	TGTGCCAGCAGCTTAAGTCGTTGGGACGAGCAGTACTTC	CASSLSRWDEQYF
NA	TRBV13	TRBJ2-7	TRBD1	TGTGCCAGCAGCTTGGGGACAGAGAACGAGCAGTACTTC	CASSLGTENEQYF
NA	TRBV7-2	TRBJ1-3	NA	TGTGCCAGCAGCCCGAGCAACTCTGGAAACACCATATATTTT	CASSPSNSGNTIYF
NA	TRBV2	TRBJ2-2	NA	TGTGCCAGCAGCCAACGCGGGGGCAGGGCGACCGGGGAGCTGTTTTTT	CASSQRGGRATGELFF
NA	TRBV7-9	TRBJ1-6	NA	TGTGCCAGCAGCTTAGGGGACTCACCCCTCCACTTT	CASSLGDSPLHF
few	TRBV5-1	TRBJ1-2	TRBD1	TGCGCCAGCAGCCCCGGACAGGGAGCTAACTATGGCTACACCTTC	CASSPGQGANYGYTF
NA	TRBV6-6	TRBJ1-2	TRBD1	TGTGCCAGCAGACAACAGGGGGTTGACTATGGCTACACCTTC	CASRQQGVDYGYTF
NA	TRBV27	TRBJ1-6	NA	TGTGCCAGCAGTTTTCTAGTTGTCGGACCCACAAACCCCCTCCACTTT	CASSFLVVGPTNPLHF
NA	TRBV2	TRBJ1-2	NA	TGTGCCAGCAGGCGGATTTATGGCTACACCTTC	CASRRIYGYTF
NA	TRBV6-1	TRBJ1-1	TRBD1	TGTGCCAGCAATCGGGACAGCTCATACACTGAAGCTTTCTTT	CASNRDSSYTEAFF
NA	TRBV7-6	TRBJ2-5	TRBD1	TGTGCCAGCAGACAAGGACAGGGGGCTCAAGAGACCCAGTACTTC	CASRQGQGAQETQYF
NA	TRBV6-5	TRBJ1-1	NA	TGTGCCAGCAGACAGGGAAGGAGCGACACTGAAGCTTTCTTT	CASRQGRSDTEAFF
NA	TRBV11-2	TRBJ2-7	TRBD1	TGTGCCAGCAGCTTAACTGTCCAGGGGGTCTACGAGCAGTACTTC	CASSLTVQGVYEQYF
few	TRBV5-1	TRBJ2-7	NA	TGCGCCAGCAGCCCACGACCCGGGGACGGACACTACGAGCAGTACTTC	CASSPRPGDGHYEQYF
NA	TRBV5-6	TRBJ1-4	TRBD1	TGTGCCAGCAGGGCAGGGGGCGTGGGGGACGAAAAACTGTTTTTT	CASRAGGVGDEKLFF
NA	TRBV7-2	TRBJ1-2	TRBD1	TGTGCCAGCAGCTTAAACGCCGGGACAGGGGCTGGCTACACCTTC	CASSLNAGTGAGYTF
NA	TRBV7-9	TRBJ2-5	TRBD1	TGTGCCAGCAGCACAGGGGGCCAAGAGACCCAGTACTTC	CASSTGGQETQYF
once	TRBV9	TRBJ1-2	TRBD1	TGTGCCAGCAGCGCCCCGGGACAGGGTCGGGGCTACACCTTC	CASSAPGQGRGYTF
NA	TRBV19	TRBJ2-3	NA	TGTGCCAGCAGGTCAAGGGGCCGCACAGATACGCAGTATTTT	CASRSRGRTDTQYF
NA	TRBV7-8	TRBJ1-4	NA	TGTGCCAGCAGCATCAGGGGTAGATTAAATGAAAAACTGTTTTTT	CASSIRGRLNEKLFF
NA	TRBV6-1	TRBJ1-5	TRBD1	TGTGCCAGCAGCCCGGGACAGGGGGCGAATCAGCCCCAGCATTTT	CASSPGQGANQPQHF
NA	TRBV7-9	TRBJ2-7	NA	TGTGCCAGCAGCGCCGCAGAGTTCGAGCAGTACTTC	CASSAAEFEQYF